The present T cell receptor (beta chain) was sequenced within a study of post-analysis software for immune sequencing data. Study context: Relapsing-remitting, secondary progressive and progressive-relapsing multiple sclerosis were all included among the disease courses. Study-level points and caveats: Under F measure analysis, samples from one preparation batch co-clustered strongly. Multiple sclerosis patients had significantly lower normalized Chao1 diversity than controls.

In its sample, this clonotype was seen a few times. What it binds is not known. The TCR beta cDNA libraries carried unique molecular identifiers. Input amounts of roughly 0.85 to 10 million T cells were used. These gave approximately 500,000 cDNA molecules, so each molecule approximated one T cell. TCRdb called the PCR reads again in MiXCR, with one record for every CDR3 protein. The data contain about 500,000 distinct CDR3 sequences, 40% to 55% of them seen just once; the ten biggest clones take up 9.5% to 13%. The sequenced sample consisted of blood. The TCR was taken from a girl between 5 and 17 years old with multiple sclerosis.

CDR3: CASSFSGSTYEQYF. DNA for the CDR3: TGTGCCAGCAGCTTTAGCGGGAGCACCTACGAGCAGTACTTC. The chain has TRBV7-9 and TRBJ2-7; 9 bases match TRBD2. Trimming removed 3 bases from V and 2 bases from J; junction bases left unmatched: 2. Germline V CDR1 and CDR2: SEHNR, FQNEAQ (reference sequence). The CDR3 contains 14 residues.